This T cell receptor (beta chain) was sequenced during a study of T cells in narcolepsy. About the research overall: Healthy controls were enrolled alongside patients with narcolepsy type 1 or type 2. Study outcomes and limitations: Autoreactive clonotypes reportedly recurred in blood of same and different patients, not controls.

The method was immunoSEQ multiplex PCR; TCRdb's version includes in-frame clones alone and lacks a portion of them. This sample yields around 28,000 clones, of which approximately 83% are seen a single time; about 0.9% belongs to the top ten. Concerning this clone itself: The antigen remains unidentified.

The origin of this receptor is a human donor with narcolepsy. Sequencing input: CD45RA- memory CD4+ T cells from PBMCs.

CDR3 coding DNA: TGTGCCAGCAGCTCCCTCCCACGGGGGGCTTTCTTT. Its protein product is CASSSLPRGAFF. This rearrangement joins TRBV7-9 to TRBJ1-1, with D possibly being TRBD1 (5 bases). Germline CDR1 reads SEHNR; CDR2 reads FQNEAQ (reference sequence). The V end was cut by 4 bases, the J end by 11 bases, with 14 bases between. The CDR3 runs 12 residues.